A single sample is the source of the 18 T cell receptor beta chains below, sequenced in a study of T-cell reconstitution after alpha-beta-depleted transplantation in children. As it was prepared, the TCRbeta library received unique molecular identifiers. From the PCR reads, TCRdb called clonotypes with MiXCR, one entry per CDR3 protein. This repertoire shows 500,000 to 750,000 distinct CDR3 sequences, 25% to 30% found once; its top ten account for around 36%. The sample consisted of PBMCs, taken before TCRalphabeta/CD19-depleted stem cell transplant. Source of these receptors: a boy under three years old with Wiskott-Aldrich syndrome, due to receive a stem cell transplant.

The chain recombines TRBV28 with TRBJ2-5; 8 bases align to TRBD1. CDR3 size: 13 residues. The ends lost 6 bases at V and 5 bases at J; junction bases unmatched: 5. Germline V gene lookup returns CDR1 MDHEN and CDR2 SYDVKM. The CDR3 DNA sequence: TGTGCCAGCAGGCAGGGGGCGTGGGAGACCCAGTACTTC. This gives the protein CASRQGAWETQYF. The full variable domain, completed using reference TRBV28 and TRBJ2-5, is DVKVTQSSRYLVKRTGEKVFLECVQDMDHENMFWYRQDPGLGLRLIYFSYDVKMKEKGDIPEGYSVSREKKERFSLILESASTNQTSMYLCASRQGAWETQYFGPGTRLLVL.

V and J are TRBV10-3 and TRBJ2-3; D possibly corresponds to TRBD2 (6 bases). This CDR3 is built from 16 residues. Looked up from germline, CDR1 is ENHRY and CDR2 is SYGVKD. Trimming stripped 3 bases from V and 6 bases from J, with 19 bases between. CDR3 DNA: TGTGCCATCAGTGATCTGTTCGGGAGTATGGCGGATACGCAGTATTTT. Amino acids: CAISDLFGSMADTQYF.

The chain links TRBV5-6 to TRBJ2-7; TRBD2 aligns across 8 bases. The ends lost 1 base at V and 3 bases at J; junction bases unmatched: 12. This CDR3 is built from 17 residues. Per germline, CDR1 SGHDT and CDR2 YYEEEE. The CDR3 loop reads CASSLFAGGRFDYEQYF. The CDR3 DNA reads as TGTGCCAGCAGCTTGTTCGCGGGAGGAAGGTTCGACTACGAGCAGTACTTC.

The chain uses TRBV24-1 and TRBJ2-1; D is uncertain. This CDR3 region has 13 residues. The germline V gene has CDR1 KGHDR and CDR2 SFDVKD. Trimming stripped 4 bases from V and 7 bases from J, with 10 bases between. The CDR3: CATSDTTWNEQFF. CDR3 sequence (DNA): TGTGCCACCAGTGACACGACATGGAATGAGCAGTTCTTC.

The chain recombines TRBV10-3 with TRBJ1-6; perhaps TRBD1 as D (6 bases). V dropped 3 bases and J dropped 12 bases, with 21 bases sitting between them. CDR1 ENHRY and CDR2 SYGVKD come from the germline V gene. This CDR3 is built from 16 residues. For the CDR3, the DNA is TGTGCCATCAGTGAAACTCGGACAGAAGGAATTCAACCCCTCCACTTT. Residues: CAISETRTEGIQPLHF.

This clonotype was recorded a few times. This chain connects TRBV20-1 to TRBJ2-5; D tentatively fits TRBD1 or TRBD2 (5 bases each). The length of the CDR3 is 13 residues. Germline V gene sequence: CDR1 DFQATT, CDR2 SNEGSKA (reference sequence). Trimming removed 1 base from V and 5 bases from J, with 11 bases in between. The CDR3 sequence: CSARGWGGETQYF. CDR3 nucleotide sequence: TGCAGTGCTAGAGGTTGGGGCGGGGAGACCCAGTACTTC.

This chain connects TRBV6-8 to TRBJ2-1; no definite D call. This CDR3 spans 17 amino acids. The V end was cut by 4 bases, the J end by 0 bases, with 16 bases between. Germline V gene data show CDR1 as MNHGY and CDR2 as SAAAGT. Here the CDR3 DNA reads TGTGCCAGCAGTTTGCGCACTTTCCCCGGCTCCTACAATGAGCAGTTCTTC. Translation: CASSLRTFPGSYNEQFF.

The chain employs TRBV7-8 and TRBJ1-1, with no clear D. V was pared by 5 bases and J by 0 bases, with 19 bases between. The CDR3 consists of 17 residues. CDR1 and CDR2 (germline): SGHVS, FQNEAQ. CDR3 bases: TGTGCCAGCAGCCCCCGAGACAAAAGCTTCATGAACACTGAAGCTTTCTTT. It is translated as CASSPRDKSFMNTEAFF.

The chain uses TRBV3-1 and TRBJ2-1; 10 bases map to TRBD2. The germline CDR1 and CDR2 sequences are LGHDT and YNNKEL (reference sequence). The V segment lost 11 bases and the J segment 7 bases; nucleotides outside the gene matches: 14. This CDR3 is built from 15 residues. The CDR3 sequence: CASSQAGSGRNEQFF. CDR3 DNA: TGTGCCTCCTCCCAGGCGGGTAGCGGGAGGAATGAGCAGTTCTTC.

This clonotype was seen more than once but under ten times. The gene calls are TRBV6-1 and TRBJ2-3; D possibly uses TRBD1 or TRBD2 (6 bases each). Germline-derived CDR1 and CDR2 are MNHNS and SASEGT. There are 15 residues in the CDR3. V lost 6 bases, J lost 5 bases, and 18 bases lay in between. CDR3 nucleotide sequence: TGTGCCAGCAGCCTAGGAGGGGGTGGTAGAGATACGCAGTATTTT. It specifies CASSLGGGGRDTQYF.

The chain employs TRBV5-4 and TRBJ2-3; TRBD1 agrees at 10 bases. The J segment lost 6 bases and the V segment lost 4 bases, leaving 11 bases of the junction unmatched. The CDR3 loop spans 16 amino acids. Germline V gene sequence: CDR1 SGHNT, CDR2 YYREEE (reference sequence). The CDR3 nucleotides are TGTGCCAGCAGCGATACTGACAGGGGGCGCCGCGATACGCAGTATTTT. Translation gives CASSDTDRGRRDTQYF.

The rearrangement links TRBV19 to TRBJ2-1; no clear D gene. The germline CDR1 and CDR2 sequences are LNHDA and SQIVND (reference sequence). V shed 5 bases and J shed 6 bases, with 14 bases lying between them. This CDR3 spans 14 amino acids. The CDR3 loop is CASSSVRQFNEQFF. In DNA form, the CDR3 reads TGTGCCAGTAGTTCAGTGAGGCAATTCAATGAGCAGTTCTTC.

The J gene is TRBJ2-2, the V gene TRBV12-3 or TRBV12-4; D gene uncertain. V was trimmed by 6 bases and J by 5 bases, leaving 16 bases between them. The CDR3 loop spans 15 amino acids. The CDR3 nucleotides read TGTGCCAGCAGCCAGACTGGAAAGGGAACCGGGGAGCTGTTTTTT. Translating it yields CASSQTGKGTGELFF.

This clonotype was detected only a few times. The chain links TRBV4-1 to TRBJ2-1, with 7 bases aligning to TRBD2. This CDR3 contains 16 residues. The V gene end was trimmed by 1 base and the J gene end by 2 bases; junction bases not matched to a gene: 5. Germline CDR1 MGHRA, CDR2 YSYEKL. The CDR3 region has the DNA TGCGCCAGCAGCCAAGGGCCAGCGGGGCCCTACAATGAGCAGTTCTTC. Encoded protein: CASSQGPAGPYNEQFF.

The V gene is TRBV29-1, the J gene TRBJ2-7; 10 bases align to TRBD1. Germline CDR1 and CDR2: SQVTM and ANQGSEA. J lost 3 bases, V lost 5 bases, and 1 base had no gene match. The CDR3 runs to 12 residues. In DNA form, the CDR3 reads TGCAGCGTTCGGACAGGGGGCTACGAGCAGTACTTC. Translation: CSVRTGGYEQYF.

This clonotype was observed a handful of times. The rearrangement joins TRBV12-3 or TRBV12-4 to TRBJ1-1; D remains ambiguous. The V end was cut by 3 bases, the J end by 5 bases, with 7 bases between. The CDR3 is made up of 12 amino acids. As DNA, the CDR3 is TGTGCCAGCAGTTTCGATCGGACTGAAGCTTTCTTT. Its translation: CASSFDRTEAFF.

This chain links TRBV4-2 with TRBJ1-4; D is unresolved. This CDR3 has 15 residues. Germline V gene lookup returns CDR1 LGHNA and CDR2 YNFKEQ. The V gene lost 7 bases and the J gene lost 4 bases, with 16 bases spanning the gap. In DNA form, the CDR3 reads TGTGCCAGCAACAAACCGGGTTCCAGTAATGAAAAACTGTTTTTT. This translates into CASNKPGSSNEKLFF.

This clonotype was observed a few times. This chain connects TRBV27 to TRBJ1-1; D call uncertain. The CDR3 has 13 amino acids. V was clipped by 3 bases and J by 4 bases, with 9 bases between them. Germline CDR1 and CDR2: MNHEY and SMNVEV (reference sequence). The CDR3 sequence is CASSLYGVTEAFF. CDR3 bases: TGTGCCAGCAGTTTGTATGGGGTCACTGAAGCTTTCTTT.